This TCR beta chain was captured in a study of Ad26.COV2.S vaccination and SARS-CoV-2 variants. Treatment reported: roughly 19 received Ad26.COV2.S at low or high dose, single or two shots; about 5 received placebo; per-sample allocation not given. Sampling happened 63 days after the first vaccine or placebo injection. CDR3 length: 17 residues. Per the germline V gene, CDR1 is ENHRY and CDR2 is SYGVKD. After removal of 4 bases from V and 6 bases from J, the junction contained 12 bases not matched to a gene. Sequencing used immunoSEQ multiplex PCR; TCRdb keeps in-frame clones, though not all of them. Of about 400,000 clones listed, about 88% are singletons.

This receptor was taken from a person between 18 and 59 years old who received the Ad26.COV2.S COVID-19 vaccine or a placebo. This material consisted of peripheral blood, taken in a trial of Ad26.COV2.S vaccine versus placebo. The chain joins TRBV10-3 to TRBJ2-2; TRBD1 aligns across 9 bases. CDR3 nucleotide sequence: TGTGCCATCAGTGGAGGGACAGGGACCACGAAGGCCGGGGAGCTGTTTTTT. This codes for CAISGGTGTTKAGELFF.